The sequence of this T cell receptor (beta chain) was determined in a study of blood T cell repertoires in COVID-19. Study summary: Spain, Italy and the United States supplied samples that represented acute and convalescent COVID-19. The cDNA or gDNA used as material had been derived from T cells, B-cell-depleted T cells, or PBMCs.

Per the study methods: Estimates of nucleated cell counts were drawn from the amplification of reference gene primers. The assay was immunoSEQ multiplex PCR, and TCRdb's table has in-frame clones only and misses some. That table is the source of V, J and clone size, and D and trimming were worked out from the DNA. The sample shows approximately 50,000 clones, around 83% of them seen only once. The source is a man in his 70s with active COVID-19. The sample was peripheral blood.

The CDR3 coding sequence is TGTGCCAGTAACTCCGGGACTAGCGCCTACAATGAGCAGTTCTTC. Its translation: CASNSGTSAYNEQFF. The chain employs TRBV6-5 and TRBJ2-1; 10 bases fit TRBD2. In germline, CDR1 is MNHEY, CDR2 SVGAGI. The CDR3 totals 15 residues. The trim removed 9 bases at V and 2 bases at J, leaving 7 bases unmatched.